This is a list of T cell receptor beta chains from one sample in a study of OX40 agonist ivuxolimab in advanced cancers. Clones were sequenced by immunoSEQ multiplex PCR, and TCRdb holds only the in-frame ones, with some missing. The data show almost 85,000 clones, over 85% seen once. This sample comprised CD4+ or CD8+ T cells sorted from blood, obtained in a trial of the OX40 agonist ivuxolimab. Source of these receptors: an adult with an advanced solid tumor such as melanoma, head and neck, liver or kidney cancer. CDR3s include the opening cysteine and the closing phenylalanine or tryptophan. A clone size is listed for some rows: how often the clone was seen (once, few, many), or a class if it is expanded.

>-|TRBV27|TRBJ1-6
CASSLNGGLHF
>-|TRBV6-5|TRBJ2-7
CASSYSNLGYEQYF
>-|TRBV6-5|TRBJ2-5
CASSYSDTYQETQYF
>-|TRBV29-1|TRBJ1-2
CSVVGRGAHGYTF
>-|TRBV7-6|TRBJ2-1
CASSPPSSGEQFF
>-|TRBV13|TRBJ2-2
CASSLLAGDRGELFF
>-|TRBV30|TRBJ2-1
CAWSYGREQFF
>-|TRBV15|TRBJ2-5
CATSRGREGQETQYF
>-|TRBV9|TRBJ2-7
CASSVGQGLNYEQYF
>-|TRBV11-2|TRBJ2-7
CASSPGLQYEQYF
>few|TRBV10-1|TRBJ2-7
CASSESLYYEQYF
>once|TRBV4-3|-
CASSKGLAVYSYEQYF
>-|TRBV28|TRBJ2-7
CASSFVADKYF
>-|TRBV18|TRBJ1-2
CASSPGQGANYGYTF
>-|TRBV9|TRBJ2-3
CASSVEDGRSVTDTQYF
>-|TRBV14|TRBJ2-4
CASSEWTSGRVEAIQYF
>-|TRBV19|TRBJ1-1
CASSIEPGQMNTEAFF
>-|TRBV28|TRBJ2-7
CASSSMTKGKSSYEQYF
>-|TRBV15|TRBJ1-1
CATSMGRNTEAFF
>-|TRBV9|TRBJ2-2
CASSAGAEGPTGELFF
>-|TRBV19|TRBJ2-1
CASSMASIEQFF
>-|TRBV6-1|TRBJ1-1
CASSEIRGNTEAFF
>-|TRBV5-4|TRBJ2-5
CASSLGEAGANQETQYF
>-|TRBV28|TRBJ2-5
CASSSRLRPQAGVILEETQYF
>-|TRBV18|TRBJ2-7
CASSPPGAPPYEQYF
>-|TRBV5-8|TRBJ2-1
CASSHTDGFLGEQFF
>-|TRBV21-1|TRBJ1-2
CASSTQRDQCQSNYGYTF
>-|TRBV5-4|TRBJ2-7
CASSPKTSGRAFYEQYF
>-|TRBV7-9|TRBJ2-1
CASSSTQTSSYNEQFF
>-|TRBV9|TRBJ2-7
CASSVGAGSTYEQYF
>-|TRBV7-6|TRBJ1-1
CASSPNPTYTEAFF
>-|TRBV6-5|TRBJ2-3
CASSRLAGGTDTQYF
>once|TRBV27|TRBJ2-7
CASSLASGRSYEQYF
>-|TRBV5-4|TRBJ2-7
CASSLAGTGGYEQYF
>-|TRBV7-2|TRBJ2-2
CASSYGLGGTGELFF
>once|TRBV16|TRBJ2-3
CASSQSGGDTQYF
>-|TRBV12-5|TRBJ2-7
CASGFSPGLAGGYEQYF
>-|TRBV7-8|TRBJ2-7
CASSPSGRTDYEQYF